Many counts were recorded for the clone carrying this T cell receptor beta chain. Its antigen is not known. RNA transcripts served as the template for amplifying TCR beta CDR3 regions. The primer set for the first-round RT-PCR of the TCR CDR3 was HTBI. TCRdb recomputed calls from the multiplex PCR reads with MiXCR, one row per CDR3 protein. Of over 350,000 distinct CDR3 sequences in the sample, around 20% were seen once. CDR3 length: 14 residues. Unmatched junction bases numbered 6, after V lost 7 bases and J lost 1 base. This sample is drawn from a study of T cells in Graves' hyperthyroidism and ophthalmopathy. Lactation, pregnancy, other autoimmune disease or uncontrolled infection led to exclusion of patients. In making diagnoses, clinical symptoms, serum thyroxine and TRAb, thyroid ultrasound and orbital computed tomography were all used. Using around 10 ml of fresh peripheral blood, PBMCs were prepared.

Study-level findings and limits: From stable hyperthyroidism, ophthalmopathy was set apart by a 13 V-J model.

Material: blood. The sequence derives from a man in his late teens or twenties with Graves' ophthalmopathy. The rearrangement uses TRBV12-3 or TRBV12-4 and TRBJ2-5, with TRBD1 matching 7 bases. The CDR3: CASNRDRAQETQYF. CDR3 bases: TGTGCCAGCAACCGGGACAGAGCCCAAGAGACCCAGTACTTC.